This T cell receptor (beta chain) stems from a study of control samples from healthy donors and cancer patients (dated by TCRdb to about 2020). A remark on this clone: The clone's antigen remains unknown. No base quality values were provided; no much bigger clone lies one nucleotide off.

The CDR3 runs 13 residues from the cysteine to the phenylalanine. The read is trimmed to its CDR3 DNA, 39 bases read in frame from base 1. CDR1 and CDR2, per the germline V gene, are SGDLS and YYNGEE. V is pruned by 4 bases and J by 5 bases, leaving 5 bases of the junction without a gene match. Libraries were prepared through the immunoSEQ multiplex PCR assay. The table comes from immuneACCESS by way of TCRdb, which keeps in-frame sequences with V and J called. Part of the clones is missing from these tables; in studies checked, under half for an unresolved V gene and the rest for unknown reasons. Recorded for this sample are some 79,000 clones; 93% of them occurred a single time. The ten top clones hold 1.3% of the sample.

The sequence joins TRBV9 to TRBJ2-5; TRBD1 fits 7 bases in the junction. Sequenced: PBMCs. The clonotype comes from a woman between 35 and 50 years old with lung cancer. Here the CDR3 is given as CASSRDRRETQYF. The sequence in DNA is TGTGCCAGCAGCAGGGACAGAAGGGAGACCCAGTACTTC.